Sequencing of this T cell receptor (beta chain) was carried out in a study of PD-1 blockade in mismatch repair-deficient tumors. The assay was immunoSEQ multiplex PCR, and TCRdb's table has in-frame clones only and misses some. The sample includes some 97,000 clones, roughly four fifths of them seen just once. CDR3 length equals 16 residues. The trim removed 3 bases at V and 10 bases at J, leaving 13 bases unmatched. Germline values: CDR1 LGHNA, CDR2 YNFKEQ. The receptor was derived from an adult with mismatch repair-deficient cancer. The source was peripheral blood, collected approximately 8 months after starting pembrolizumab. The rearrangement uses TRBV4-2 and TRBJ2-1, with 9 bases fitting TRBD2. The CDR3 is CASSHSNSGSVGEQFF. The CDR3 nucleotides are TGTGCCAGCAGCCACTCTAATAGCGGGAGCGTCGGGGAGCAGTTCTTC.